These T cell receptor beta chains were read from a single sample in a study of human T cells and chemical hapten exposure. From the RACE reads, TCRdb called clonotypes with MiXCR, one entry per CDR3 protein. Of under 200,000 distinct CDR3 sequences in the sample, roughly 30% were seen once. The sequencing here drew on whole blood, taken in connection with sensitization to the hapten diphenylcyclopropenone (DPC). The receptors derive from a woman in her thirties with alopecia areata. Some clones in this sample may be carry-over from other donors' samples. Both conserved end residues are part of each CDR3. The D gene is left open where the match is weak. Clone size, where shown, is once, few, many, or a class for clones that have expanded.

v_gene: TRBV29-1; j_gene: TRBJ2-2; abundance: .; d_gene: TRBD1; CDR3aa: CNAGQAMAGELFF; CDR3nt: TGCAACGCGGGACAGGCGATGGCCGGGGAGCTGTTTTTT
v_gene: TRBV28; j_gene: TRBJ2-2; abundance: .; d_gene: TRBD1; CDR3aa: CASSLLAGQGSGELFF; CDR3nt: TGTGCCAGCAGTTTATTGGCGGGACAGGGGTCCGGGGAGCTGTTTTTT
v_gene: TRBV9; j_gene: TRBJ2-1; abundance: few; d_gene: .; CDR3aa: CASNPFRGDNEQFF; CDR3nt: TGTGCCAGCAACCCCTTTCGGGGCGACAATGAGCAGTTCTTC
v_gene: TRBV4-2; j_gene: TRBJ2-1; abundance: .; d_gene: .; CDR3aa: CASSQVGTGSAYEQFF; CDR3nt: TGTGCCAGCAGCCAAGTTGGAACAGGGAGCGCCTATGAGCAGTTCTTC
v_gene: TRBV28; j_gene: TRBJ1-5; abundance: few; d_gene: .; CDR3aa: CASSTADRWDQPQHF; CDR3nt: TGTGCCAGCAGTACCGCGGACAGATGGGATCAGCCCCAGCATTTT
v_gene: TRBV12-3/TRBV12-4; j_gene: TRBJ2-2; abundance: .; d_gene: TRBD2; CDR3aa: CASSPLAGGPNTGELFF; CDR3nt: TGTGCCAGCAGCCCACTAGCGGGAGGACCCAACACCGGGGAGCTGTTTTTT
v_gene: TRBV28; j_gene: TRBJ1-2; abundance: .; d_gene: .; CDR3aa: CASRRGAIYGYTF; CDR3nt: TGTGCCAGCAGAAGGGGGGCGATCTATGGCTACACCTTC
v_gene: TRBV15; j_gene: TRBJ2-1; abundance: .; d_gene: .; CDR3aa: CATSRDLDGEQFF; CDR3nt: TGTGCCACCAGCAGAGATCTAGACGGTGAGCAGTTCTTC
v_gene: TRBV5-1; j_gene: TRBJ2-5; abundance: .; d_gene: .; CDR3aa: CASSFAGSATEGTQYF; CDR3nt: TGCGCCAGCAGCTTTGCAGGGTCGGCCACTGAAGGGACCCAGTACTTC
v_gene: TRBV28; j_gene: TRBJ1-4; abundance: .; d_gene: .; CDR3aa: CASSSVESATNEKLFF; CDR3nt: TGTGCCAGCAGTTCCGTTGAGTCAGCAACTAATGAAAAACTGTTTTTT
v_gene: TRBV19; j_gene: TRBJ1-5; abundance: few; d_gene: .; CDR3aa: CASSIGGTSGQPQHF; CDR3nt: TGTGCCAGTAGTATAGGGGGGACGAGCGGGCAGCCCCAGCATTTT
v_gene: TRBV20-1; j_gene: TRBJ2-7; abundance: many; d_gene: .; CDR3aa: CSAEDRGYEQYF; CDR3nt: TGCAGTGCTGAGGACAGAGGGTACGAGCAGTACTTC
v_gene: TRBV29-1; j_gene: TRBJ1-1; abundance: .; d_gene: TRBD1; CDR3aa: CSVEDLKGANTEAFF; CDR3nt: TGCAGCGTTGAAGATCTTAAGGGGGCCAACACTGAAGCTTTCTTT
v_gene: TRBV7-2; j_gene: TRBJ1-6; abundance: .; d_gene: .; CDR3aa: CASSSEQYNSPLHF; CDR3nt: TGTGCCAGCAGCTCCGAGCAGTATAATTCACCCCTCCACTTT
v_gene: TRBV7-2; j_gene: TRBJ2-1; abundance: .; d_gene: TRBD2; CDR3aa: CASSLDLGLAGKNEQFF; CDR3nt: TGTGCCAGCAGCTTAGACTTGGGACTAGCGGGAAAGAATGAGCAGTTCTTC
v_gene: TRBV28; j_gene: TRBJ2-2; abundance: .; d_gene: .; CDR3aa: CASSLVGHANTGELFF; CDR3nt: TGTGCCAGCAGTTTGGTTGGACATGCGAACACCGGGGAGCTGTTTTTT
v_gene: TRBV4-2; j_gene: TRBJ1-2; abundance: .; d_gene: .; CDR3aa: CASSQDLYAYGYTF; CDR3nt: TGTGCCAGCAGCCAAGATCTATACGCCTATGGCTACACCTTC
v_gene: TRBV28; j_gene: TRBJ2-7; abundance: .; d_gene: .; CDR3aa: CASSFSPGTPGVQYF; CDR3nt: TGTGCCAGCAGTTTCTCCCCCGGGACCCCGGGGGTGCAGTACTTC
v_gene: TRBV7-6; j_gene: TRBJ1-6; abundance: .; d_gene: .; CDR3aa: CASSPGVPYSPLHF; CDR3nt: TGTGCCAGCAGCCCCGGGGTTCCCTATTCACCCCTCCACTTT
v_gene: TRBV29-1; j_gene: TRBJ2-5; abundance: few; d_gene: .; CDR3aa: CSVVVLETQYF; CDR3nt: TGCAGCGTTGTTGTTTTAGAGACCCAGTACTTC
v_gene: TRBV7-2; j_gene: TRBJ2-1; abundance: few; d_gene: .; CDR3aa: CASSFGSSYNEQFF; CDR3nt: TGTGCCAGCAGCTTCGGCAGCTCCTACAATGAGCAGTTCTTC
v_gene: TRBV20-1; j_gene: TRBJ2-5; abundance: .; d_gene: TRBD2; CDR3aa: CSARVERGAGETQYF; CDR3nt: TGCAGTGCTAGAGTGGAGCGGGGGGCGGGAGAGACCCAGTACTTC
v_gene: TRBV12-3/TRBV12-4; j_gene: TRBJ2-5; abundance: .; d_gene: .; CDR3aa: CASKMGWGADQETQYF; CDR3nt: TGTGCCAGCAAAATGGGGTGGGGAGCTGACCAAGAGACCCAGTACTTC
v_gene: TRBV7-2; j_gene: TRBJ1-2; abundance: .; d_gene: .; CDR3aa: CASSPTTFDSYGYTF; CDR3nt: TGTGCCAGCAGCCCCACCACATTTGACAGTTATGGCTACACCTTC
v_gene: TRBV2; j_gene: TRBJ2-4; abundance: .; d_gene: .; CDR3aa: CASSSTPNIQYF; CDR3nt: TGTGCCAGCAGCTCGACTCCAAACATTCAGTACTTC
v_gene: TRBV10-3; j_gene: TRBJ1-6; abundance: .; d_gene: .; CDR3aa: CAISGPSGSPLHF; CDR3nt: TGTGCCATCAGTGGACCGTCCGGTTCACCCCTCCACTTT
v_gene: TRBV18; j_gene: TRBJ1-1; abundance: .; d_gene: .; CDR3aa: CASSSYTGNTEAFF; CDR3nt: TGTGCCAGCTCATCATATACCGGGAACACTGAAGCTTTCTTT
v_gene: TRBV27; j_gene: TRBJ2-7; abundance: few; d_gene: .; CDR3aa: CASSWQGGYEQYF; CDR3nt: TGTGCCAGCAGTTGGCAGGGGGGTTACGAGCAGTACTTC